The clone carrying this T cell receptor (beta chain) was seen only a few times. The target antigen is unknown. The sample belongs to a study of blood T cells in healthy people across ages. The CDR3 extends over 15 amino acids. Germline assignment: CDR1 MNHNS and CDR2 SASEGT. Extractions gave at least 6 micrograms of total RNA per sample. Primed by a sample-barcoded 5' primer and a J-beta primer mix, a second PCR proceeded for about 7 to 12 cycles. Paired-end reads containing CDR3 totaled no fewer than 2.5 million for each sample. TCRdb ran MiXCR on the 5' RACE reads and lists one entry per CDR3 protein. This sample carries roughly 1.5 million distinct CDR3 sequences, about 45% of them seen once, and the ten largest clones take under 5%. General study findings and limits: In the absence of known donor CMV status, changes in expanded clonotypes were possibly confounded.

This clonotype was obtained from a young woman in good health. Sequencing was performed on blood. The gene calls are TRBV6-1 and TRBJ2-7; D is unresolved. The J call may not be correct, given that the DNA end is closer to TRBJ2-4. The DNA for the CDR3 is TGTGCCAGCAGTGAAGCATCGACAGCCAAAAACATTCAGTACTTC. It codes for CASSEASTAKNIQYF.